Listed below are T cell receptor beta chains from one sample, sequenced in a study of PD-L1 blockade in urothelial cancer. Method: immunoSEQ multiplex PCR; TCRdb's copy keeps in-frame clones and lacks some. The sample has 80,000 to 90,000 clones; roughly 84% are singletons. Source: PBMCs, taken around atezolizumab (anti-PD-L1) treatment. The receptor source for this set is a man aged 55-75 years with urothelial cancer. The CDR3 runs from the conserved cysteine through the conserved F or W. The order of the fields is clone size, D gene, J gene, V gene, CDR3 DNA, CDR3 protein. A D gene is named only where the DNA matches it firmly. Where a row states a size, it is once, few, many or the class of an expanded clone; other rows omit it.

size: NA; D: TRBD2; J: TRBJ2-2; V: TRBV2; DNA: TGTGCCAGCAGTGGACAGGGACTAGCGGTGTCCGCGAACACCGGGGAGCTGTTTTTT; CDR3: CASSGQGLAVSANTGELFF
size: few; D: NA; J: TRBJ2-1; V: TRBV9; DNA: TGTGCCAGCAGCGTAGGAGGAGCGTACAATGAGCAGTTCTTC; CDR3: CASSVGGAYNEQFF
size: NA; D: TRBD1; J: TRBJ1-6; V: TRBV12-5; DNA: TGTGCTAGTGGTTTGGTACTCTTCAGACAGGGAAATTCACCCCTCCACTTT; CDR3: CASGLVLFRQGNSPLHF
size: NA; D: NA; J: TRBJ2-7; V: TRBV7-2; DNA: TGTGCCAGCAGCCGCCAAGGGACCGCCGGGGGTTACGAGCAGTACTTC; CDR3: CASSRQGTAGGYEQYF
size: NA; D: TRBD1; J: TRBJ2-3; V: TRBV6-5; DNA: TGTGCCAGCAGTCCGACAGGGGGCACAGATACGCAGTATTTT; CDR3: CASSPTGGTDTQYF
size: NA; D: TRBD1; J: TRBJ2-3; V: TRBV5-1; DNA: TGCGCCAGCAGCTGGACAGGGCGTTATGATACGCAGTATTTT; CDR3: CASSWTGRYDTQYF
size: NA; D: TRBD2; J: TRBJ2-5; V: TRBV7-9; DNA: TGTGCCAGCGCCCCAGGCGGGAGGATAGTTGGGACCCAGTACTTC; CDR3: CASAPGGRIVGTQYF
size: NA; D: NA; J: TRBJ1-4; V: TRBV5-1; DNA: TGCGCCACCAAGCAGGCAACTAATGAAAAACTGTTTTTT; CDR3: CATKQATNEKLFF
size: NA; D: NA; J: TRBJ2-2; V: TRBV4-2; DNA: TGTGCCAGCAGCCAAGATTTCAGGGGACACGGGGAGCTGTTTTTT; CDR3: CASSQDFRGHGELFF
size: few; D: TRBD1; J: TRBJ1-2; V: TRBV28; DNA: TGTGCCAGCAGTCCTCCTACAGGGGGAAACGGCTACACCTTC; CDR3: CASSPPTGGNGYTF
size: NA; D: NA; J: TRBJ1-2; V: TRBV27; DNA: TGTGCCAGCAGTTCCCCCTCTTTTGGCTACACCTTC; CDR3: CASSSPSFGYTF
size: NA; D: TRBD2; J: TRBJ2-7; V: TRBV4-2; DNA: TGTGCCAGCAGCCAAGCCGGGACTAGCGGGAGCTACGAGCAGTACTTC; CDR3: CASSQAGTSGSYEQYF
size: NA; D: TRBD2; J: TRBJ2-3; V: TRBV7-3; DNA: TGTGCCAGCAGCCGCGGGGGTGATACGCAGTATTTT; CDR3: CASSRGGDTQYF
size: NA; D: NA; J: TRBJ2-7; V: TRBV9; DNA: TGTGCCAGCAGCGTGAGGGATGTCCAGCACAACTACGAGCAGTACTTC; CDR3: CASSVRDVQHNYEQYF
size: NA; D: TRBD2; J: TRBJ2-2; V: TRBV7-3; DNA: TGTGCCAGTAGACTAGCGGGAAACACCGGGGAGCTGTTTTTT; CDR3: CASRLAGNTGELFF
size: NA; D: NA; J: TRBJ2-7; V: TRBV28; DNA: TGTGCCAGCAGCCCTCCCGGGATTAAGACCTACGAGCAGTACTTC; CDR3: CASSPPGIKTYEQYF